This T cell receptor (beta chain) was obtained from a study of patients and donors after allogeneic stem cell transplantation. Germline V gene lookup returns CDR1 DFQATT and CDR2 SNEGSKA (reference sequence). This CDR3 has 12 residues. V lost 5 bases, J lost 13 bases, and 21 bases lay in between. TCRdb recomputed calls from the RT-PCR reads with MiXCR, one row per CDR3 protein. The sample includes about 160,000 distinct CDR3 sequences, 24% of them seen just once. Sequencing was carried out using blood, either unsorted or a sorted T cell fraction (not recorded which). The chain carries TRBV20-1 and TRBJ2-7; D gene ambiguous. This receptor was taken from a human donor who was either an allogeneic HSCT recipient or a stem cell or donor lymphocyte infusion donor (not recorded which). It is not recorded whose cells these are; they may come from a transplant donor. CDR3 DNA: TGCAGTGCTGCCCTCGACCCTAAAGACGCTTACTTC. Translating it yields CSAALDPKDAYF.